The 30 T cell receptor beta chains given below trace back to one sample, sequenced in a study of radiotherapy plus CTLA-4 blockade in lung cancer. Data came from immunoSEQ multiplex PCR; TCRdb stores just in-frame clones and leaves some out. The data contain 23,000 or so clones, around 71% of them singletons. This specimen consisted of peripheral blood, obtained from a patient treated with radiotherapy plus ipilimumab. These TCRs come from a human donor with non-small cell lung cancer whose response to radiotherapy plus ipilimumab could not be evaluated.

The rearrangement links TRBV18 to TRBJ2-7, with TRBD2 matching 9 bases. V trimming: 2 bases; J trimming: 0 bases; junction bases outside the gene matches: 8. Germline values: CDR1 KGHSH, CDR2 LQKENI. This CDR3 region has 17 residues. CDR3 in amino acids: CASSPMLAGTSSYEQYF. CDR3 in DNA: TGTGCCAGCTCACCAATGCTAGCGGGAACGAGCTCCTACGAGCAGTACTTC. Full variable domain (remainder filled in from reference TRBV18 and TRBJ2-7): NAGVMQNPRHLVRRRGQEARLRCSPMKGHSHVYWYRQLPEEGLKFMVYLQKENIIDESGMPKERFSAEFPKEGPSILRIQQVVRGDSAAYFCASSPMLAGTSSYEQYFGPGTRLTVT.

By share, this clone counts as medium-sized. The V and J genes are TRBV6-4 and TRBJ2-1; tentative D call: TRBD1 (5 bases). CDR1 MRHNA and CDR2 SNTAGT come from the germline V gene. The CDR3 totals 14 residues. Trimming cost V 2 bases and J 7 bases, with 12 bases left between them. The CDR3 DNA is TGTGCCAGCAGTGACGGTAACAGGTGGAATGAGCAGTTCTTC. This sequence encodes CASSDGNRWNEQFF.

The chain employs TRBV5-1 and TRBJ1-2; possibly TRBD1 for D (6 bases). V lost 0 bases to trimming and J lost 5 bases, with 11 bases between them. In germline, CDR1 is SGHRS, CDR2 YFSETQ. The length of the CDR3 is 14 residues. This chain's CDR3 is CASSLATGRYGYTF. CDR3 DNA: TGCGCCAGCAGCTTGGCGACAGGAAGGTATGGCTACACCTTC.

The chain joins TRBV6-1 to TRBJ2-1; 10 nucleotides line up with TRBD2. There are 18 residues in the CDR3. The germline V gene encodes CDR1 MNHNS and CDR2 SASEGT. J lost 2 bases, V lost 3 bases, and 10 bases had no gene match. The CDR3 protein is CASSEYSGRLLAYNEQFF. CDR3 in DNA: TGTGCCAGCAGTGAGTATAGCGGGAGGCTGTTAGCCTACAATGAGCAGTTCTTC.

J is TRBJ2-5 and V is TRBV29-1, with 7 bases matching TRBD2. V was clipped by 3 bases and J by 5 bases; unmatched bases: 9. Per germline, CDR1 SQVTM and CDR2 ANQGSEA. CDR3 length: 14 amino acids. This chain's CDR3 is CSVEDTGGVETQYF. The DNA for the CDR3 is TGCAGCGTTGAGGACACGGGGGGTGTGGAGACCCAGTACTTC.

The rearrangement joins TRBV4-2 to TRBJ2-7, with TRBD2 as a possible D gene (5 bases). Germline V gene data show CDR1 as LGHNA and CDR2 as YNFKEQ. The CDR3 runs to 15 residues. V shed 4 bases and J shed 2 bases, with 15 bases lying between them. CDR3 amino acids: CASSPSTGRPYEQYF. The CDR3 region has the DNA TGTGCCAGCAGCCCTAGCACGGGCCGCCCCTACGAGCAGTACTTC.

This clone was seen just once. V and J are TRBV2 and TRBJ2-1; perhaps TRBD2 as D (5 bases). Germline assignment: CDR1 SNHLY and CDR2 FYNNEI. The CDR3 covers 12 residues. V gave up 6 bases and J gave up 9 bases, with 12 bases separating them. DNA for the CDR3: TGTGCCAGCAGACTAGACTTAGGTGAGCAGTTCTTC. Translating gives CASRLDLGEQFF.

This clone showed up just once. The chain joins TRBV5-6 to TRBJ2-6, with TRBD2 as a possible D gene (6 bases). The CDR3 loop spans 15 amino acids. Per the germline V gene, CDR1 is SGHDT and CDR2 is YYEEEE. The V and J ends lost 1 base and 7 bases respectively, with 12 bases between them. The CDR3 DNA reads as TGTGCCAGCAGCTTGAGAACTAGCTACGCCAACGTCCTGACTTTC. Protein product: CASSLRTSYANVLTF. Drawing the rest from reference TRBV5-6 and TRBJ2-6, the complete variable domain is DAGVTQSPTHLIKTRGQQVTLRCSPKSGHDTVSWYQQALGQGPQFIFQYYEEEERQRGNFPDRFSGHQFPNYSSELNVNALLLGDSALYLCASSLRTSYANVLTFGAGSRLTVL.

The chain is built from TRBV19 and TRBJ1-4, with D unclear. The CDR3 covers 14 residues. The germline V gene has CDR1 LNHDA and CDR2 SQIVND (reference sequence). The V and J ends lost 8 bases and 8 bases respectively, with 18 bases between them. This CDR3 reads CASLYPGRGEKLFF. The DNA of the CDR3 is TGTGCCAGTCTCTATCCGGGGAGAGGAGAAAAACTGTTTTTT.

The V call is TRBV15, the J call TRBJ2-1; 8 bases line up with TRBD2. Germline loops: CDR1 LNHNV, CDR2 YYDKDF (reference sequence). Trimming took 0 bases from V and 0 from J; bases not matched to a gene: 7. CDR3 size: 18 residues. This chain's CDR3 is CATSRDYERESSYNEQFF. CDR3 nucleotides: TGTGCCACCAGCAGAGATTACGAGCGGGAGAGCTCCTACAATGAGCAGTTCTTC.

V usage is TRBV5-1 and J usage is TRBJ2-5, with 7 bases aligning to TRBD1. The J call is uncertain, as TRBJ2-7 better fits the DNA end. This CDR3 comprises 14 residues. Germline values: CDR1 SGHRS, CDR2 YFSETQ. In DNA, the CDR3 is TGCGCCAGCAGCGTACAGGGGATGTCCTACGAGCAGTACTTC. Translating gives CASSVQGMSYEQYF.

The chain uses TRBV19 and TRBJ1-1; TRBD1 matches at 8 bases. Germline CDR1 LNHDA, CDR2 SQIVND (reference sequence). The CDR3 length is 13 residues. Trimming cost V 4 bases and J 9 bases; bases outside gene matches: 7. The CDR3 nucleotides are TGTGCCAGTAGTAGTGGGACAGGACTAAAAGCTTTCTTT. Protein sequence: CASSSGTGLKAFF. Full variable domain (outside the CDR3, taken from reference TRBV19 and TRBJ1-1): DGGITQSPKYLFRKEGQNVTLSCEQNLNHDAMYWYRQDPGQGLRLIYYSQIVNDFQKGDIAEGYSVSREKKESFPLTVTSAQKNPTAFYLCASSSGTGLKAFFGQGTRLTVV.

The chain is built from TRBV11-2 and TRBJ1-1; D might be TRBD1 (5 bases). V was cut by 3 bases and J by 11 bases, with 16 bases left in between. This CDR3 contains 13 residues. CDR1 and CDR2 from the germline V gene are SGHAT and FQNNGV. The CDR3 nucleotides are TGTGCCAGCAGCTTCGGATGGGGGGGGAATGCTTTCTTT. Translation: CASSFGWGGNAFF.

The chain uses TRBV9 and TRBJ1-3; the D gene is possibly TRBD1 (6 bases). CDR3 length: 15 amino acids. CDR1 and CDR2 from the germline V gene are SGDLS and YYNGEE. Trimming removed 2 bases at V and 2 bases at J, with 11 bases between. CDR3 sequence: CASSVGGAAGNTIYF. In DNA form, the CDR3 reads TGTGCCAGCAGCGTCGGGGGGGCGGCTGGAAACACCATATATTTT.

This chain joins TRBV19 and TRBJ1-5, with a tentative D call TRBD1 (6 bases). The germline CDR1 and CDR2 sequences are LNHDA and SQIVND (reference sequence). The CDR3 is 16 residues long. V was shortened by 4 bases and J by 3 bases, with 16 bases between the two germline ends. CDR3 residues: CASSTTGYFANQPQHF. CDR3 nucleotide sequence: TGTGCCAGTAGTACCACAGGGTATTTTGCCAATCAGCCCCAGCATTTT.

The DNA for the CDR3 is TGTGCCAGCAGTGAAAACGGCTACGAGCAGTACTTC. Translated, it gives CASSENGYEQYF. The chain has TRBV2 and TRBJ2-7, with D hard to call. V dropped 2 bases and J dropped 3 bases, with 5 bases sitting between them. This CDR3 contains 12 residues. Germline-derived CDR1 and CDR2 are SNHLY and FYNNEI.

J is TRBJ2-3 and V is TRBV5-4; D may be TRBD2 (6 bases). CDR3 length: 14 residues. Deletions cut 3 bases from V and 6 bases from J, with 14 bases between. CDR1 and CDR2 from the germline V gene are SGHNT and YYREEE (reference sequence). CDR3 residues: CASSSGLASDTQYF. CDR3 sequence (DNA): TGTGCCAGCAGCTCGGGACTCGCTTCGGATACGCAGTATTTT. The whole variable domain, remainder taken from reference TRBV5-4 and TRBJ2-3, is ETGVTQSPTHLIKTRGQQVTLRCSSQSGHNTVSWYQQALGQGPQFIFQYYREEENGRGNFPPRFSGLQFPNYSSELNVNALELDDSALYLCASSSGLASDTQYFGPGTRLTVL.

This clone was picked up a small number of times. This chain joins TRBV30 and TRBJ2-7, with D perhaps matching TRBD1 (5 bases). Germline loops: CDR1 GTSNPN, CDR2 SVGIG (reference sequence). The V end was cut by 1 base, the J end by 3 bases, with 10 bases between. CDR3 length equals 13 residues. The DNA of the CDR3 is TGTGCCTGGAGTGAGGACACGAACTACGAGCAGTACTTC. The encoded protein is CAWSEDTNYEQYF. Looking up the rest from reference TRBV30 and TRBJ2-7 gives the full variable domain: SQTIHQWPATLVQPVGSPLSLECTVEGTSNPNLYWYRQAAGRGLQLLFYSVGIGQISSEVPQNLSASRPQDRQFILSSKKLLLSDSGFYLCAWSEDTNYEQYFGPGTRLTVT.

DNA of the CDR3: TGTGCCTGGAGGGAACAAGGGACACTTATCGGCTCTGGCTACACCTTC. Amino acid sequence: CAWREQGTLIGSGYTF. V and J are TRBV30 and TRBJ1-2, with D maybe TRBD1 (6 bases). Looked up from germline, CDR1 is GTSNPN and CDR2 is SVGIG (reference sequence). V lost 3 bases to trimming and J lost 7 bases, with 24 bases between them. The CDR3 is 16 amino acids.

This clone was recorded a few times. V gene TRBV19 combines with J gene TRBJ1-3; TRBD1 aligns across 10 bases. The CDR3 has 14 residues. Trimming took 6 bases from V and 10 from J; bases not matched to a gene: 9. Germline V gene data show CDR1 as LNHDA and CDR2 as SQIVND (reference sequence). The DNA of the CDR3 is TGTGCCAGTAGACCGGGACAGGGGATCCGGACCATATATTTT. This sequence encodes CASRPGQGIRTIYF.

The chain joins TRBV27 to TRBJ2-3; D perhaps matches TRBD2 (5 bases). The CDR3 has 17 amino acids. Germline loops: CDR1 MNHEY, CDR2 SMNVEV (reference sequence). Trimming pared 0 bases from V and 7 bases from J, leaving 20 bases between. CDR3 nucleotide sequence: TGTGCCAGCAGTTTATCGCTGGCGGGCGGACCCGATAATACGCAGTATTTT. Translation: CASSLSLAGGPDNTQYF.

This clone was recorded once. The chain couples TRBV27 to TRBJ2-3; a weak D match, TRBD1 (5 bases). CDR1 and CDR2 from the germline V gene are MNHEY and SMNVEV (reference sequence). The CDR3 is made up of 16 amino acids. The V gene lost 5 bases and the J gene lost 2 bases, with 17 bases spanning the gap. CDR3 bases: TGTGCCAGCAGTAGGGGTTCCAGGGCATTCACAGATACGCAGTATTTT. This codes for CASSRGSRAFTDTQYF.

The chain is built from TRBV7-2 and TRBJ2-7, with a tentative D call TRBD1 (7 bases). This CDR3 spans 15 amino acids. Trimming took off 5 bases at V and 4 bases at J, with 18 bases between the two ends. Germline-derived CDR1 and CDR2 are SGHTA and FQGNSA. CDR3 nucleotide sequence: TGTGCCAGCAGCCCCGTGCGGGCAGGGGGGTACGAGCAGTACTTC. Protein product: CASSPVRAGGYEQYF.

The gene calls are TRBV2 and TRBJ1-2; 10 nucleotides line up with TRBD1. Trimming cost V 4 bases and J 4 bases; bases outside gene matches: 3. Germline assignment: CDR1 SNHLY and CDR2 FYNNEI. The CDR3 extends over 14 amino acids. CDR3 amino acids: CASSGDRGFYGYTF. CDR3 nucleotides: TGTGCCAGCAGTGGGGACAGGGGATTCTATGGCTACACCTTC.

J is TRBJ1-2 and V is TRBV7-2; D is ambiguous. V shed 0 bases and J shed 6 bases, with 17 bases lying between them. The CDR3 loop spans 16 amino acids. Germline-derived CDR1 and CDR2 are SGHTA and FQGNSA. Written as DNA, the CDR3 is TGTGCCAGCAGCTTAGCGCCGGACGGGGATTTGAATGGCTACACCTTC. It encodes CASSLAPDGDLNGYTF.

The CDR3 sequence is CASRPARGSYNEQFF. The CDR3 nucleotides are TGTGCCAGCAGACCCGCTAGGGGATCATACAATGAGCAGTTCTTC. V and J are TRBV7-2 and TRBJ2-1; D possibly corresponds to TRBD1 (5 bases). CDR1 and CDR2 (germline): SGHTA, FQGNSA. The V end lost 6 bases, the J end lost 4 bases, and 16 bases lay between the germline ends. This CDR3 has 15 amino acids.

This clone is a singleton in its sample. V and J are TRBV28 and TRBJ2-2; 7 nucleotides agree with TRBD2. The CDR3 length is 17 residues. Trimming cost V 3 bases and J 5 bases; bases outside gene matches: 12. Germline values: CDR1 MDHEN, CDR2 SYDVKM. CDR3 amino acids: CASSFWTSAKWTGELFF. In nucleotides, the CDR3 is TGTGCCAGCAGTTTCTGGACTAGTGCAAAATGGACCGGGGAGCTGTTTTTT. Variable domain in full (rest from reference TRBV28 and TRBJ2-2): DVKVTQSSRYLVKRTGEKVFLECVQDMDHENMFWYRQDPGLGLRLIYFSYDVKMKEKGDIPEGYSVSREKKERFSLILESASTNQTSMYLCASSFWTSAKWTGELFFGEGSRLTVL.

The rearrangement links TRBV18 to TRBJ2-3; D is undetermined. There are 14 residues in the CDR3. The V end was cut by 0 bases, the J end by 4 bases, with 8 bases between. The V gene's germline CDR1 is KGHSH and CDR2 LQKENI. CDR3 in amino acids: CASSPPSRPDTQYF. CDR3 in DNA: TGTGCCAGCTCACCACCTTCTAGGCCAGATACGCAGTATTTT.

The rearrangement uses TRBV7-2 and TRBJ2-3; perhaps TRBD2 as D (5 bases). Germline CDR1 is SGHTA and CDR2 is FQGNSA. With 1 base removed from V and 6 bases from J, the gap between germline ends came to 17 bases. This CDR3 comprises 16 residues. The CDR3 here is CASSLEFSPPGDTQYF. CDR3 in DNA: TGTGCCAGCAGCTTAGAATTCTCCCCCCCGGGGGATACGCAGTATTTT.

The rearrangement joins TRBV19 to TRBJ2-5, with D perhaps TRBD2 (6 bases). CDR1 LNHDA and CDR2 SQIVND come from the germline V gene (reference sequence). The length of the CDR3 is 13 residues. V gave up 2 bases and J gave up 11 bases, with 15 bases separating them. In DNA form, the CDR3 reads TGTGCCAGTAGTATACTGGAGGGGCGCAAGCAGTACTTC. Its protein is CASSILEGRKQYF.